This record looks at one T cell receptor beta chain sequence and its context. What it binds is not known. This sample is part of a study of T cells expressing NK-cell markers. UMI-tagged 5'RACE template switching yielded the TCR beta cDNA. One entry per CDR3 protein, without DNA, is what TCRdb gives after re-calling the 5' RACE reads. Its table records 150,000 to 160,000 distinct CDR3 sequences. The CDR3 is 16 residues long. Germline assignment: CDR1 MNHEY and CDR2 SMNVEV (reference sequence). Study results and limitations: Top CD8+ clonotypes included the dominant CD3+CD56+NKG2C+ clonotypes in 5 to 7 donors.

The sequenced sample consisted of blood T cells: a sorted CD56 or NKG2C T cell subset, CD4+ or CD8+ T cells, or bulk PBMC T cells (not recorded which). The V gene is TRBV27, the J gene TRBJ2-3; with no DNA, the TCRdb D assignment of TRBD2 cannot be verified. This clonotype was sampled from a woman between 45 and 60 years old in good health. The CDR3 is CASSPLRLAGADTQYF.